Each of the 27 T cell receptor beta chains below was sequenced from the same sample in a study of shared clonotypes between healthy human individuals. Libraries were prepared by immunoSEQ multiplex PCR; TCRdb keeps only in-frame clonotypes and omits some of them. The data show almost 750,000 clones, over 60% seen once. Sequencing input: memory CD4+ T cells sorted from blood. Subset given: CD45RA-negative fraction. Receptors were obtained from a woman in her 30s in good health.

The CDR3 is CASSWMVREQYF. The CDR3 DNA is TGTGCCAGCAGTTGGATGGTCCGCGAGCAGTACTTC. The chain combines TRBV2 with TRBJ2-7; D is uncertain. V dropped 5 bases and J dropped 6 bases, with 11 bases sitting between them. The V gene's germline CDR1 is SNHLY and CDR2 FYNNEI. The CDR3 covers 12 residues.

V gene TRBV7-9 combines with J gene TRBJ2-1; 13 bases line up with TRBD2. The CDR3 is made up of 15 amino acids. After removal of 4 bases from V and 6 bases from J, the junction contained 3 bases not matched to a gene. Germline CDR1 SEHNR, CDR2 FQNEAQ (reference sequence). CDR3 bases: TGTGCCAGCAGCTACTGGACTAGCGGGAGCAATGAGCAGTTCTTC. Encoded protein: CASSYWTSGSNEQFF. The whole variable domain, remainder taken from reference TRBV7-9 and TRBJ2-1, is DTGVSQNPRHKITKRGQNVTFRCDPISEHNRLYWYRQTLGQGPEFLTYFQNEAQLEKSRLLSDRFSAERPKGSFSTLEIQRTEQGDSAMYLCASSYWTSGSNEQFFGPGTRLTVL.

In this sample, this clone turned up once. This chain joins TRBV5-1 and TRBJ1-1; the D gene is possibly TRBD1 (5 bases). The CDR3 runs 16 residues. V dropped 5 bases and J dropped 3 bases, with 20 bases sitting between them. In germline, CDR1 is SGHRS, CDR2 YFSETQ. CDR3 sequence reads: CASRFPRGEKYTEAFF. CDR3 bases: TGCGCCAGCAGGTTCCCCCGGGGGGAAAAGTACACTGAAGCTTTCTTT.

This clone was observed a single time. V and J are TRBV18 and TRBJ2-3; 10 bases fit TRBD2. V was clipped by 2 bases and J by 4 bases; unmatched bases: 9. CDR1 is KGHSH, CDR2 LQKENI, per germline. This CDR3 contains 17 residues. CDR3 sequence: CASSPGLAGDPPDTQYF. In DNA, the CDR3 is TGTGCCAGCTCACCAGGGCTAGCGGGAGATCCCCCAGATACGCAGTATTTT.

The chain recombines TRBV2 with TRBJ2-3; D is possibly TRBD1 (6 bases). Germline-derived CDR1 and CDR2 are SNHLY and FYNNEI. The CDR3 is 15 amino acids. Trimming stripped 6 bases from V and 2 bases from J, with 15 bases between. The CDR3 DNA follows: TGTGCCAGCAGCTGGAAGGGACAAAACACAGATACGCAGTATTTT. Its protein is CASSWKGQNTDTQYF.

The genes are TRBV9 and TRBJ1-2, with unresolved D. The CDR3 has 14 residues. V lost 0 bases to trimming and J lost 4 bases, with 10 bases between them. The V gene's germline CDR1 is SGDLS and CDR2 YYNGEE. CDR3 amino acids: CASSVGGVFYGYTF. The CDR3 DNA sequence: TGTGCCAGCAGCGTAGGTGGGGTTTTCTATGGCTACACCTTC.

This clone was seen a handful of times. The rearrangement uses TRBV28 and TRBJ1-5; D ambiguous. In germline, CDR1 is MDHEN, CDR2 SYDVKM. V dropped 6 bases and J dropped 2 bases, with 8 bases sitting between them. The CDR3 contains 13 residues. CDR3: CASRPGGNQPQHF. The CDR3 DNA reads as TGTGCCAGCAGACCCGGAGGCAATCAGCCCCAGCATTTT.

On this clone itself: This same CDR3 is encoded by further DNA sequences in the sample. V and J are TRBV11-2 and TRBJ1-1; possible D gene TRBD1, 6 bases. Germline V gene data show CDR1 as SGHAT and CDR2 as FQNNGV. The length of the CDR3 is 14 residues. V was cut by 1 base and J by 3 bases, with 9 bases left in between. This CDR3 reads CASSLVRGDTEAFF. The CDR3 coding sequence is TGTGCCAGCAGCTTAGTCAGGGGTGACACTGAAGCTTTCTTT.

This rearrangement joins TRBV10-2 to TRBJ2-2; 11 bases agree with TRBD2. V lost 5 bases and J lost 5; bases outside the gene matches: 4. The germline gives CDR1 WSHSY, CDR2 SAAADI. This CDR3 has 15 amino acids. CDR3 amino acids: CASSPTSGITGELFF. CDR3 nucleotide sequence: TGCGCCAGCAGTCCGACTAGCGGGATAACCGGGGAGCTGTTTTTT.

This sequence joins TRBV2 and TRBJ2-6; TRBD1 is a possible D gene (6 bases). Trimming removed 3 bases at V and 2 bases at J, with 14 bases between. The CDR3 totals 17 residues. CDR1 is SNHLY and CDR2 is FYNNEI in the germline V gene. CDR3 sequence (DNA): TGTGCCAGCAGTGATAAGATTGAGGGGGCTGGGGCCAACGTCCTGACTTTC. It is translated as CASSDKIEGAGANVLTF. The full variable domain, completed using reference TRBV2 and TRBJ2-6, is EPEVTQTPSHQVTQMGQEVILRCVPISNHLYFYWYRQILGQKVEFLVSFYNNEISEKSEIFDDQFSVERPDGSNFTLKIRSTKLEDSAMYFCASSDKIEGAGANVLTFGAGSRLTVL.

The chain employs TRBV28 and TRBJ2-1; 9 bases match TRBD2. The length of the CDR3 is 15 residues. Per germline, CDR1 MDHEN and CDR2 SYDVKM. Losses at the gene ends were 4 bases for V and 6 bases for J; bases not matched to a gene: 7. Here the CDR3 DNA reads TGTGCCAGCAGTTCCTCCGGGACTAGCCCCAATGAGCAGTTCTTC. Translation: CASSSSGTSPNEQFF. The whole variable domain, filled in from reference TRBV28 and TRBJ2-1, reads DVKVTQSSRYLVKRTGEKVFLECVQDMDHENMFWYRQDPGLGLRLIYFSYDVKMKEKGDIPEGYSVSREKKERFSLILESASTNQTSMYLCASSSSGTSPNEQFFGPGTRLTVL.

The chain couples TRBV7-3 to TRBJ2-1; 9 bases fit TRBD1. The CDR3 runs to 16 residues. CDR1 and CDR2 from the germline V gene are SGHTA and FQGTGA. The ends lost 5 bases at V and 0 bases at J; junction bases unmatched: 5. The CDR3 is CASSPQGASSYNEQFF. The DNA of the CDR3 is TGTGCCAGCAGCCCACAGGGGGCAAGCTCCTACAATGAGCAGTTCTTC.

This clone showed up just a few times. CDR3 coding DNA: TGTGCCAGCAGCTCCGACGCAGGACAGGCGAACACCGGGGAGCTGTTTTTT. Protein: CASSSDAGQANTGELFF. This chain connects TRBV7-6 to TRBJ2-2, with TRBD1 matching 7 bases. J gave up 0 bases and V 4 bases, and 8 bases lay outside the gene matches. CDR1 and CDR2 from the germline V gene are SGHVS and FNYEAQ. This CDR3 contains 17 residues.

This sequence joins TRBV5-1 and TRBJ2-2; 9 bases match TRBD2. The CDR3 totals 17 residues. Germline CDR1 is SGHRS and CDR2 is YFSETQ. Trimming cost V 3 bases and J 2 bases; bases outside gene matches: 8. The CDR3 reads CASSSLLAGTNTGELFF. In nucleotides, the CDR3 is TGCGCCAGCAGCTCCTTACTAGCGGGCACAAACACCGGGGAGCTGTTTTTT.

The genes are TRBV4-2 and TRBJ2-7, with TRBD2 matching over 7 bases. The CDR3 covers 14 residues. Germline V gene data show CDR1 as LGHNA and CDR2 as YNFKEQ. J was trimmed by 1 base and V by 2 bases; bases with no gene match: 2. CDR3 residues: CASSQRTSSYEQYF. The CDR3 nucleotides are TGTGCCAGCAGCCAAAGGACTAGTTCCTACGAGCAGTACTTC.

This clone has at least ten counts. The chain recombines TRBV4-2 with TRBJ2-1; 7 bases match TRBD2. This CDR3 is 16 amino acids long. V lost 2 bases to trimming and J lost 4 bases; unmatched junction nucleotides: 8. The germline V gene encodes CDR1 LGHNA and CDR2 YNFKEQ. CDR3 DNA: TGTGCCAGCAGCCAAAAGAGCGGGGCGGGATACAATGAGCAGTTCTTC. It codes for CASSQKSGAGYNEQFF.

V and J are TRBV6-5 and TRBJ1-2; 10 bases are shared with TRBD1. From germline, CDR1 is MNHEY and CDR2 SVGAGI. Unmatched junction bases numbered 9, after V lost 6 bases and J lost 8 bases. The CDR3 covers 14 residues. CDR3 protein: CASSRTTGGHGYTF. In DNA, the CDR3 is TGTGCCAGCAGCCGAACGACAGGGGGCCACGGCTACACCTTC.

The V call is TRBV5-1, the J call TRBJ2-6, with D tentatively TRBD1 or TRBD2 (5 bases each). CDR1 SGHRS and CDR2 YFSETQ come from the germline V gene. This CDR3 region has 16 residues. The V end lost 4 bases, the J end lost 0 bases, and 11 bases lay between the germline ends. CDR3 DNA sequence: TGCGCCAGCAGCCGGGACGGAGCCTCTGGGGCCAACGTCCTGACTTTC. It yields the protein CASSRDGASGANVLTF.

This chain connects TRBV19 to TRBJ2-3; 10 bases map to TRBD2. J gave up 6 bases and V 7 bases, and 7 bases lay outside the gene matches. CDR1 is LNHDA and CDR2 is SQIVND in the germline V gene (reference sequence). CDR3 size: 14 residues. The CDR3, as DNA: TGTGCCAGTACTAAACTAGCGGGATTCGATACGCAGTATTTT. Translating gives CASTKLAGFDTQYF.

This clone was counted a single time. The V gene is TRBV5-4, the J gene TRBJ2-1, with 7 positions matching TRBD1. CDR1 and CDR2 (germline): SGHNT, YYREEE (reference sequence). The CDR3 length is 15 residues. V lost 5 bases and J lost 0; bases outside the gene matches: 5. CDR3 sequence reads: CASRQDRNSYNEQFF. CDR3 nucleotide sequence: TGTGCCAGCAGACAGGACAGGAACTCCTACAATGAGCAGTTCTTC.

This chain uses TRBV27 with TRBJ2-7; 8 positions agree with TRBD1. V trimming: 0 bases; J trimming: 2 bases; junction bases outside the gene matches: 12. This CDR3 contains 18 residues. In germline, CDR1 is MNHEY, CDR2 SMNVEV (reference sequence). The CDR3 sequence: CASSLSTASGTGPYEQYF. The DNA of the CDR3 is TGTGCCAGCAGTTTATCTACAGCTTCCGGGACAGGTCCCTACGAGCAGTACTTC.

This clone was counted between two and nine times. This sequence joins TRBV11-2 and TRBJ2-1; D unclear. The length of the CDR3 is 14 residues. Germline CDR1 and CDR2: SGHAT and FQNNGV. The V end lost 3 bases, the J end lost 7 bases, and 13 bases lay between the germline ends. CDR3 amino acids: CASSFGRVMNEQFF. CDR3 sequence (DNA): TGTGCCAGCAGCTTTGGACGTGTTATGAATGAGCAGTTCTTC.

The table lists this clone with a few counts. The V and J genes are TRBV28 and TRBJ2-2, with 7 bases aligning to TRBD1. With V trimmed by 6 bases and J by 3 bases, 7 bases remained unmatched. CDR1 is MDHEN and CDR2 is SYDVKM in the germline V gene. CDR3 length equals 15 residues. CDR3 protein: CASSPLDRDTGELFF. In nucleotides, the CDR3 is TGTGCCAGCAGCCCCCTAGACAGGGACACCGGGGAGCTGTTTTTT.

This clone was seen only a few times. This chain joins TRBV11-2 and TRBJ2-2; D is possibly TRBD1 (5 bases). The germline gives CDR1 SGHAT, CDR2 FQNNGV. This CDR3 is built from 17 residues. Trimming stripped 5 bases from V and 3 bases from J, with 19 bases between. The CDR3 region has the DNA TGTGCCAGCAGCCTACTCCCTAGTCAGGGTCACACCGGGGAGCTGTTTTTT. Its translation is CASSLLPSQGHTGELFF.

This clone was found once. This sequence joins TRBV4-2 and TRBJ2-1, with 7 bases identical to TRBD2. This CDR3 has 16 amino acids. CDR1 is LGHNA and CDR2 is YNFKEQ in the germline V gene. Trimming removed 4 bases from V and 4 bases from J; junction bases left unmatched: 10. CDR3: CASSPGGERGYNEQFF. The CDR3 DNA follows: TGTGCCAGCAGCCCAGGAGGCGAGCGGGGTTACAATGAGCAGTTCTTC.

V and J are TRBV6-4 and TRBJ2-7; 11 bases are shared with TRBD2. The length of the CDR3 is 15 residues. Germline V gene lookup returns CDR1 MRHNA and CDR2 SNTAGT. V lost 2 bases to trimming and J lost 5 bases; unmatched junction nucleotides: 5. In DNA form, the CDR3 reads TGTGCCAGCAGTGACGGGTCTAGCGGGAGGAACGAGCAGTACTTC. This gives the protein CASSDGSSGRNEQYF.

The chain recombines TRBV29-1 with TRBJ2-3; possible D gene TRBD1, 6 bases. V shed 4 bases and J shed 6 bases, with 11 bases lying between them. The germline gives CDR1 SQVTM, CDR2 ANQGSEA. This CDR3 comprises 12 residues. This CDR3 is CSVVQGSDTQYF. CDR3 DNA: TGCAGCGTTGTGCAGGGGTCGGATACGCAGTATTTT.